The following is a TCR beta chain sequence with its context. Which antigen it targets is not known. This sample is drawn from a study of T cells expressing NK-cell markers (dated by TCRdb to the early 2020s). The study in broad terms: In sorted CD3+CD56+NKG2C+, CD3+CD56+NKG2C- and CD3+CD56-NKG2C+ T-cell subsets from several donors, TCR beta-chain repertoires were profiled. Of the eight sequenced donors, seven were found to be HCMV-seropositive and one was found to be HCMV-seronegative. Randomly selected healthy volunteers, three men and five women, were used as the eight sequenced donors. Libraries were sequenced as 2 x 150 bp reads on Illumina HiSeq 2000/2500, MiSeq or NextSeq.

TCRdb lists the instrument as Illumina HiSeq 2000. 5'RACE template switching, by which a universal primer site and unique molecular identifiers were added, was used to make TCR beta cDNA libraries. Synthesis of cDNA was primed from the TCR beta constant segment and was followed by two consecutive PCR amplification steps. Turning to the authors' computational methods: MIGEC was used to demultiplex reads and group the reads by UMI, and MiTCR was used to assemble and quantify clonotypes. To exclude erroneous sequences, only TCR cDNA sequences supported by at least two reads were retained. The tcR package was used for downstream repertoire analysis, and clonotypes were matched across fractions by CDR3 nucleotide sequence plus V segment. VDJmatch was used to annotate antigen specificity against VDJdb, with one amino acid substitution in CDR3 permitted. TCRdb reprocessed the public reads and reports one entry per CDR3 protein sequence, without DNA. The V and J calls follow TCRdb's processing rather than the paper's. Per the sample table, the count is more than 120,000 distinct CDR3 sequences. Jointly, the top ten make up approximately 12% of the sample.

The CDR3, cysteine through phenylalanine, is 11 amino acids long. The DNA is unrecorded. From a lookup of the germline V gene, CDR1 and CDR2 are SNHLY and FYNNEI. Overall results and qualifications from the work: Whether the expanded NKG2C-expressing T cell clones were specific for HCMV antigens was left unclear. Those dominant clonotypes were again the most abundant among CD3+CD56-NKG2C+ cells in a few donors, at about 25-65%. In 5 to 7 donors, the dominant CD3+CD56+NKG2C+ clonotypes ranked among the top 10 CD8+ clonotypes, making up roughly 1.0-7.5% of CD8+ T cells.

To determine HCMV serostatus, a commercial ELISA kit was used to detect HCMV-specific IgG in serum. Ficoll density gradient centrifugation was used to isolate peripheral blood mononuclear cells from blood. The source material was blood T cells: a sorted CD56 or NKG2C T cell subset, CD4+ or CD8+ T cells, or bulk PBMC T cells (not recorded which). The V and J genes are TRBV2 and TRBJ1-1. The sequence was collected from a man younger than 30 in good health. Donor details come from another sample of the same person, matched by shared clones. The CDR3 here reads CASIGGTEAFF.